One T cell receptor beta chain is described in this entry. It lacks a known antigen. No per-base quality is available; no much larger clone lies one base away. The sample belongs to a study of blood T cells in healthy people across ages (dated by TCRdb to the mid-2010s). Looking at the study overall: In model experiments, template switching captured roughly one uniquely barcoded TCR beta cDNA molecule for every two T cells. The study measured age-related changes in TCR beta repertoire diversity using deep sequencing normalized with unique cDNA molecular identifiers. Donors were grouped into four age groups: young (average approximately 16 years), middle-aged (roughly 37), aged (around 60) and long-lived (around 82). To avoid experimental bias, donors of different ages were spread randomly across the sequencing lanes. Using the same blood draw, the study looked at two additional independent replicas of 1 million unique cDNA reads for two donors, one aged 18 to 30 and the other aged 80 or older. What the study reported, not specific to this receptor: Compared with the aged group, the long-lived group had more naive CD4+ T cells, fewer expanded clones and increased TCR diversity, suggesting age selection. Because profiling used bulk unsorted PBMCs, naive and antigen-experienced compartments could not be compared conclusively. Donor CMV infection status was unknown, potentially confounding age-related changes in expanded clonotypes. A strong correlation was found between observed TCR beta diversity and the percentage of naive T cells measured by flow cytometry. Observed TCR beta diversity per million T cells fell roughly linearly with age, and a significant reduction was already apparent by age around 39. Estimates of total diversity based on one million sequenced T cells were regarded as lower bounds and as underestimates.

Reading the germline V gene gives CDR1 KGHSH and CDR2 LQKENI. V lost 3 bases and J lost 7 bases; the stretch between them is 13 bases long. From the cysteine through the phenylalanine, the CDR3 covers 13 amino acids. Only the CDR3 DNA stays, 39 bases, in frame from base 1. Library construction relied on 5' RACE. Instrument on record: Illumina HiSeq 2500. A second PCR of 7 to 11 cycles was performed with a sample-barcoded 5' primer and a J-beta primer mix. Each TCR beta cDNA molecule received a unique molecular identifier from a template-switch 5' adaptor carrying 12 random nucleotides. Each sample yielded at least 2.5 million CDR3-containing paired-end reads. First-strand cDNA synthesis was performed from all RNA using the Mint cDNA synthesis kit, with priming by a TRBC-specific oligonucleotide. After uracil-DNA glycosylase treatment, a first 18-cycle PCR used universal primers M1SS and BC2_uni_R on all cDNA. Regarding the original processing steps: For normalization, 1 million high-quality reads, each with a distinct molecular identifier, were randomly selected from each sample. Instead of being binned into consensus sequences, reads that shared molecular identifiers were thrown out. MiTCR, run with a Q25 quality threshold and the strictest error-elimination algorithm, handled CDR3 identification, clonotype clustering and error correction. A nonparametric unseen species model with Euler transformation was used to estimate a lower bound on total TCR beta diversity. TCRdb reran the public reads through fastp at Q25 and MiXCR, keeping productive beta chains. Every distinct CDR3 protein forms one entry, paired with its most common genes and DNA. Here the V and J calls rest on TCRdb's processing, not on the authors' analysis. The sample includes about 730,000 distinct CDR3 sequences, with more than 40% observed a single time. The top ten constitute 20% to 25% of the sample.

Systemically healthy Caucasian individuals from Russia, around 39 in total and aged roughly 6 to 100 years, were included as donors. Each donor gave roughly 9 milliliters of peripheral blood, drawn into EDTA-treated Vacutainer tubes. Ficoll-Paque density-gradient centrifugation was used to isolate PBMCs, with at least 7 million per sample. Total RNA, at least 6 micrograms per sample, was extracted from PBMCs with Trizol reagent. The percentages of naive CD45RAhigh/CD27high T cells were determined by flow cytometry on a PBMC aliquot from every donor. The chain links TRBV18 with TRBJ2-7, and TRBD2 may be the D gene, going by 6 matching bases. The sequencing sample was made of blood. This sequence originates from a woman in her sixties or seventies in good health. The nucleotide sequence is TGTGCCAGCTCACCGCCGGGGGAGGAAGAGCAGTACTTC. This gives the protein CASSPPGEEEQYF. Beyond the CDR3, the reference TRBV18 and TRBJ2-7 genes provide the residues; the full variable domain reads: NAGVMQNPRHLVRRRGQEARLRCSPMKGHSHVYWYRQLPEEGLKFMVYLQKENIIDESGMPKERFSAEFPKEGPSILRIQQVVRGDSAAYFCASSPPGEEEQYFGPGTRLTVT.